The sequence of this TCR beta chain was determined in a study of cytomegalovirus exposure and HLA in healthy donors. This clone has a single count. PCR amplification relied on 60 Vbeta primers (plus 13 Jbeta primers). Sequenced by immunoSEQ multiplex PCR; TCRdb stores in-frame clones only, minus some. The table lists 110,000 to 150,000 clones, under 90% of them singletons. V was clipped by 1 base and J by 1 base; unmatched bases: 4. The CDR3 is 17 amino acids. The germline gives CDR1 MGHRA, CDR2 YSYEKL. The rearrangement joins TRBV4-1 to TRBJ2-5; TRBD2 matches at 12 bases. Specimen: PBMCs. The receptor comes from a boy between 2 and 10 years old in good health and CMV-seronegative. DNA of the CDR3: TGCGCCAGCAGCCAAGGGTCTAGCGGGAGGGTCCAAGAGACCCAGTACTTC. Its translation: CASSQGSSGRVQETQYF.